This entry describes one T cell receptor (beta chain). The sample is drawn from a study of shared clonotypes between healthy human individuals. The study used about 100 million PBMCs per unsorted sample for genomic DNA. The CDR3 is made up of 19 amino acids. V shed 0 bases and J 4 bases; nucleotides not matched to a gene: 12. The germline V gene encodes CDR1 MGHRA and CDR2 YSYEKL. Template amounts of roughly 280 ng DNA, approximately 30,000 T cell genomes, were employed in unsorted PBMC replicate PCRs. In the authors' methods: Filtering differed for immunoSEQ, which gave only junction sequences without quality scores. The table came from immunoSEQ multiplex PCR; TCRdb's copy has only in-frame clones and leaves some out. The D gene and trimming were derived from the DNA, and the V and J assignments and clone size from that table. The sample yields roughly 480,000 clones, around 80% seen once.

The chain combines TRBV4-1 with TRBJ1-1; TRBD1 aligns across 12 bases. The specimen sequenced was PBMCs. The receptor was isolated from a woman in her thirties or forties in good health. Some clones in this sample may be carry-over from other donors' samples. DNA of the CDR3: TGCGCCAGCAGCCAAGATGGGGGAGGGACAGGGGGCCTGGGCACTGAAGCTTTCTTT. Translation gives CASSQDGGGTGGLGTEAFF.